These T cell receptor beta chains were read from a single sample in a study of metastatic and nonmetastatic thyroid tumors. Via MiXCR, TCRdb re-called the PCR reads. The table has about 4,000 clones, roughly 37% seen once. Sequenced material: adjacent normal tissue. These receptors came from a female donor with papillary thyroid cancer or a benign thyroid nodule (not recorded which). Some clones in this sample may be carry-over from other donors' samples. Both conserved end residues are part of each CDR3. D genes are given only for firm matches. Not every row has a clone size; where given, it reads once, few, many or a size class.

cdr3_nt cdr3_aa v_call d_call clone_size j_call
TGTGCCAGCAGTCAGGGGGTACGGGGCTACACCTTC CASSQGVRGYTF TRBV28 TRBD1 . TRBJ1-2
TGTGCCAGCAGCTTAGATTCGGCAGTTGAAAAACTGTTTTTT CASSLDSAVEKLFF TRBV11-2 . . TRBJ1-4
TGTGCCAGCAGTGAGTCGGACAGGGGTACAGATACGCAGTATTTT CASSESDRGTDTQYF TRBV2 TRBD1 . TRBJ2-3
TGTGCCAGCAGCTTCACAGATACGCAGTATTTT CASSFTDTQYF TRBV7-9 . few TRBJ2-3
TGTGCCAGCAGGGACAGGGTTCCGGATAATTCACCCCTCCACTTT CASRDRVPDNSPLHF TRBV12-3/TRBV12-4 TRBD1 large TRBJ1-6
TGTGCCAGTAGGCCTACGAGGACAGAGAACACTGAAGCTTTCTTT CASRPTRTENTEAFF TRBV19 . few TRBJ1-1
TGCGCCAGCAGCCAAGATATCAGGGGGGGTGGCTACACCTTC CASSQDIRGGGYTF TRBV4-3 TRBD1 . TRBJ1-2
TGTGCCAGCAGGAACACCTACGAGCAGTACTTC CASRNTYEQYF TRBV6-1 . . TRBJ2-7
TGTGCTAGCAGCCAAGGACACTCAGGGGTGCAGTACTTC CASSQGHSGVQYF TRBV7-7 . medium-sized TRBJ2-7
TGTGCCAGCAGCTTAAGACAGGGAACCCACAATGAGCAGTTCTTC CASSLRQGTHNEQFF TRBV7-3 TRBD1 . TRBJ2-1
TGCAGTGCCGCTCGACCTGGAACCTACGAGCAGTACTTC CSAARPGTYEQYF TRBV20-1 . . TRBJ2-7
TGTGCCATCAGCAGCTCCTATAATTCACCCCTCCACTTT CAISSSYNSPLHF TRBV10-3 . few TRBJ1-6
TGTGCCAGCACCTCGACAGGGGGAAAGGACTATGGCTACACCTTC CASTSTGGKDYGYTF TRBV6-1 TRBD1 few TRBJ1-2
TGTGCCAGCAGAAGAGGGGTGGGGAGATCACCCCTCCACTTT CASRRGVGRSPLHF TRBV12-3/TRBV12-4 . few TRBJ1-6
TGTGCCAGCAGCTTAGTTAGGGGTTTCCCAGATACGCAGTATTTT CASSLVRGFPDTQYF TRBV11-3 . . TRBJ2-3
TGTGCCAGCAGTCGACAGGGGGCGGTTGGCAATCAGCCCCAGCATTTT CASSRQGAVGNQPQHF TRBV6-1 TRBD1 few TRBJ1-5
TGCAGTGCGGCCCGAGGGAGGGGGAGCACAGATACGCAGTATTTT CSAARGRGSTDTQYF TRBV20-1 . . TRBJ2-3
TGTGCCAGCAGTTTGGTCGTAAGAGATACCCAGTACTTC CASSLVVRDTQYF TRBV28 . . TRBJ2-4
TGTGCCAGCAGCTTAGCACGTCTCTCCTACGAGCAGTACTTC CASSLARLSYEQYF TRBV11-2 . . TRBJ2-7
TGTGCCAGCAGACGAGGACAGGGAGATTCACCCCTCCACTTT CASRRGQGDSPLHF TRBV2 TRBD1 . TRBJ1-6
TGTGCCAGTAGTATAGAAAAGAAACTGTTTTTT CASSIEKKLFF TRBV19 . few TRBJ1-4
TGTGCCACCAGCAGGGGCAGGTCAGCGAGCACCGGGGAGCTGTTTTTT CATSRGRSASTGELFF TRBV15 . . TRBJ2-2
TGTGCCAGCAGTTTAGCGCCTGGGGGGTCGGAGCAGTACTTC CASSLAPGGSEQYF TRBV12-3/TRBV12-4 . few TRBJ2-7
TGTGCCAGCAGTTCTGGTGGGACGGGGGCGCTTGGCTACACCTTC CASSSGGTGALGYTF TRBV6-2/TRBV6-3 . few TRBJ1-2
TGTGCCAGCAGTTTTACCCGGACAGGGAATTCACCCCTCCACTTT CASSFTRTGNSPLHF TRBV27 TRBD1 . TRBJ1-6
TGTGCCAGCCTCCTAGGAGTGAACACTGAAGCTTTCTTT CASLLGVNTEAFF TRBV12-3/TRBV12-4 . . TRBJ1-1
TGTGCCAGCAGTTACTCTAGGCGGGTTTCACCCCTCCACTTT CASSYSRRVSPLHF TRBV6-5 . few TRBJ1-6
TGCAGTGCCGAAGGACAGGGGGGCGTTCGGCCCCAGCATTTT CSAEGQGGVRPQHF TRBV20-1 TRBD1 . TRBJ1-5
TGTGCCAGCAGCTTAGTCCCGGCCTCCTACGAGCAGTACTTC CASSLVPASYEQYF TRBV7-6 . large TRBJ2-7
TGTGCCAGCAGTTTGACTGATTACACTGAAGCTTTCTTT CASSLTDYTEAFF TRBV27 . few TRBJ1-1
. CASSYGLGEQYFGTDNSPLHF TRBV28 . once TRBJ1-6
TGTGCCAGTAGTACCCGACAGGTCCTCTATGGCTACACCTTC CASSTRQVLYGYTF TRBV19 . . TRBJ1-2
TGTGCCTGGAATTGGGGGGCCCACTCCTACGAGCAGTACTTC CAWNWGAHSYEQYF TRBV30 . few TRBJ2-7
TGTGCCAGCAGCCCATCGCGGGGCGCCTACAATGAGCAGTTCTTC CASSPSRGAYNEQFF TRBV3-1 . . TRBJ2-1
TGTGCCAGCAGTTCAGCTGAGACGCGGAGCTCCTACGAGCAGTACTTC CASSSAETRSSYEQYF TRBV28 . . TRBJ2-7
TGTGCCACAAGGTGGACAGGGAAAGCTTTCTTT CATRWTGKAFF TRBV19 TRBD1 . TRBJ1-1
TGTGCCAGCAGCTTAGGACTAGCGGGAGATCTGAATGAGCAGTTCTTC CASSLGLAGDLNEQFF TRBV11-1 TRBD2 . TRBJ2-1
TGTGCCAGCAGTCAGGATTTGGCTGGAAACACCATATATTTT CASSQDLAGNTIYF TRBV2 . few TRBJ1-3
TGTGCCAGCAGTTACTTCCAACATAGTCTGAACACTGAAGCTTTCTTT CASSYFQHSLNTEAFF TRBV6-5 . . TRBJ1-1
TGTGCCAGCAGTTCGGGGACAGGGCCTGGCTACACCTTC CASSSGTGPGYTF TRBV28 TRBD1 few TRBJ1-2
TGTGCCAGCAGCTTAGATGGGACAGGGACGGGGCAGCCCCAGCATTTT CASSLDGTGTGQPQHF TRBV7-8 TRBD1 . TRBJ1-5
TGTGCCAGCAGTCGGACAGGGGGAATCACTGAAGCTTTCTTT CASSRTGGITEAFF TRBV12-3/TRBV12-4 TRBD1 . TRBJ1-1